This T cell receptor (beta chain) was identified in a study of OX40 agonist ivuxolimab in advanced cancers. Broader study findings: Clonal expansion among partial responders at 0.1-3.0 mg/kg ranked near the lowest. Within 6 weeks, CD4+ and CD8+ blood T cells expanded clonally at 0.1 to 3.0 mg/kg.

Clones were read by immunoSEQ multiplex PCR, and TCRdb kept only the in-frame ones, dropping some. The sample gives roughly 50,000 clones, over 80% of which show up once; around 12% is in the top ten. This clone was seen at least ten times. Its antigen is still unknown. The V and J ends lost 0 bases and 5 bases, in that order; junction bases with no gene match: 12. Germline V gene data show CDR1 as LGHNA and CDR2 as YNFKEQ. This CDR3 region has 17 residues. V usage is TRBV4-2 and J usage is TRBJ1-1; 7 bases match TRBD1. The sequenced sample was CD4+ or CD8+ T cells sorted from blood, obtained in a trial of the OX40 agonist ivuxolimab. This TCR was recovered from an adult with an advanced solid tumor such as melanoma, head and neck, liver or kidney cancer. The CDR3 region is CASSQDPSGTVKTEAFF. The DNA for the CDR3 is TGTGCCAGCAGCCAAGATCCGTCCGGGACAGTAAAAACTGAAGCTTTCTTT.